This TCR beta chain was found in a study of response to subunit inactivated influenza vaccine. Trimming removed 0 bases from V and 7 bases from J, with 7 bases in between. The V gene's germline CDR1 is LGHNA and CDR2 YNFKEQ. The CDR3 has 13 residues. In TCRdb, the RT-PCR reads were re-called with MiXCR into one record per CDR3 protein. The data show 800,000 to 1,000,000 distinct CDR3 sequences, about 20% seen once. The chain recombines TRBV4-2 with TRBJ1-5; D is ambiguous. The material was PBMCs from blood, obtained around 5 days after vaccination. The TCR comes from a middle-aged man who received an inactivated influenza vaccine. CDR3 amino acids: CASSQEYLQPQHF. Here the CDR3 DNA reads TGTGCCAGCAGCCAAGAGTACCTCCAGCCCCAGCATTTT.